Below, one T cell receptor (beta chain) is given with its context. 60 Vbeta and 13 Jbeta primers were used in PCR. Using immunoSEQ multiplex PCR, the repertoire was profiled, and TCRdb retains in-frame clones only, with some absent. The repertoire consists of 100,000 to 150,000 clones, with around 72% occurring once and the leading ten covering approximately 1.7%. This specimen comes from a study of cytomegalovirus exposure and HLA in healthy donors. Source material: PBMCs. The clonotype originates from a woman in her forties in good health and CMV-seronegative.

The CDR3: CASSYSAGWQETEQFF. CDR3 DNA: TGTGCCAGCAGTTACTCGGCAGGGTGGCAGGAAACTGAGCAGTTCTTC. The chain has TRBV6-5 and TRBJ2-1; a possible D gene is TRBD1 (5 bases). CDR3 size: 16 residues. Germline V gene sequence: CDR1 MNHEY, CDR2 SVGAGI. V lost 0 bases and J 9 bases, leaving 18 bases between the germline ends.